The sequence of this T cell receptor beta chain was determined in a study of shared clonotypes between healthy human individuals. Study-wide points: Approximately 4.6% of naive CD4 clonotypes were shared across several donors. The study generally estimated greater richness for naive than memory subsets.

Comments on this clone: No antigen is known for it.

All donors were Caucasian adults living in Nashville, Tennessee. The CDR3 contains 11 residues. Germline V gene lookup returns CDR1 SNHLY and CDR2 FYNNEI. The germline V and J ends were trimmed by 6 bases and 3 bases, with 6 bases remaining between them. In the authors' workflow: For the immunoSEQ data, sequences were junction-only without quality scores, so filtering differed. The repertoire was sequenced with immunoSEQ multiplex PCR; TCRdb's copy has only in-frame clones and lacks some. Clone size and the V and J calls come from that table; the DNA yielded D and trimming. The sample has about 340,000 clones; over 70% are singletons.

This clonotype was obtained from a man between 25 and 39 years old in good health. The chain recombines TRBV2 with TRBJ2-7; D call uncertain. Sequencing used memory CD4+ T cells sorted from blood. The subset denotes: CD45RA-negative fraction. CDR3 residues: CASSAYYEQYF. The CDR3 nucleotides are TGTGCCAGCAGCGCATACTACGAGCAGTACTTC.